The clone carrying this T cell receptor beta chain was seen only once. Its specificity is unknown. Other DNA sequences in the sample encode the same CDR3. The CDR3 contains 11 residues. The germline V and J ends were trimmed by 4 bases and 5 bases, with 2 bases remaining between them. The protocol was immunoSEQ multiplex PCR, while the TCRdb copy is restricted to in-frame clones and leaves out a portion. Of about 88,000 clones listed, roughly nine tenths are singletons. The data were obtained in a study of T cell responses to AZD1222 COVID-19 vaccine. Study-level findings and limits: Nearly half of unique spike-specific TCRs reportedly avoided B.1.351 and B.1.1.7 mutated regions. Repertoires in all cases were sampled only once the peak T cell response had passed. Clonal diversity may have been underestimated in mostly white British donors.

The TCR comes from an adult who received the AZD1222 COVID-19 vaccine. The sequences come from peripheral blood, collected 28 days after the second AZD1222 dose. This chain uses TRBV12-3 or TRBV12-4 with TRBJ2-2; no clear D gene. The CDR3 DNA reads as TGTGCCAGCAGTTCTACCGGGGAGCTGTTTTTT. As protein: CASSSTGELFF.